Sequencing of this T cell receptor (beta chain) was carried out in a study of T cells in Graves' hyperthyroidism and ophthalmopathy (dated 2019 in TCRdb). A note on the overall study: Peripheral blood was sampled at the time of initial diagnosis, prior to any treatment. TCR V-J signatures able to tell the groups apart were searched for in a discovery cohort of some 97 patients, of whom under 45 had Graves' ophthalmopathy and 57 had stable Graves' hyperthyroidism. An independent validation cohort of 18 to 20 hyperthyroidism patients and about 15 patients who later progressed to ophthalmopathy tested prospective prediction of ophthalmopathy. The 100 or so discovery patients were randomly split 7:3 into training and test sets. In six Graves' hyperthyroidism patients, the study also compared T-cell repertoires from thyroid tissue with T-cell repertoires from blood. Following sampling, methimazole starting at 30 mg daily was given to hyperthyroidism patients, and high-dose intravenous methylprednisolone was given to ophthalmopathy patients. The paper describes TCR Vbeta CDR3 sequencing of 120 to 150 peripheral blood samples, made up of some 42 ophthalmopathy patients, 70 to 75 hyperthyroidism patients and some 17 progressor patients. What the research found in general, with its limitations: Most expanded thyroid clonotypes (frequency above 0.001) were also detected in blood, suggesting blood repertoires may reflect thyroid immune responses. In validation, the model predicted progression to ophthalmopathy with 55% to 71% sensitivity and roughly 75% specificity, a median of approximately 6.5 months before onset. In cross-validation, a model built on a 13 V-J signature told ophthalmopathy apart from stable hyperthyroidism with just under 90% sensitivity and about 81% specificity, and in testing the same model reached 80%/75%. No statistical method was used to set the sample size in advance, and investigators knew the group allocation.

V was cut back by 4 bases and J by 4 bases, leaving a gap of 16 bases between them. CDR1 and CDR2 (SGHTA, FQGNSA) derive from the germline V gene. The CDR3 numbers 15 residues from cysteine through phenylalanine. Left in the record is the CDR3 DNA by itself, 45 bases read in frame from the first base. TCR beta CDR3 regions were amplified from RNA transcripts. A first-round RT-PCR of the TCR CDR3 used the HTBI primer set with the Qiagen OneStep RT-PCR kit. Libraries were constructed in a second round of multiplex PCR, after which size selection and purification were performed. Paired-end sequencing of the libraries was performed with 100 bp reads on an Illumina HiSeq2000. In the authors' own workflow: SOAPnuke was used to process the raw data, removing reads that contained adapters or uncalled bases, had a mean Phred below 15, or lacked an exact match to the constant primer or identifier. High-quality paired reads were merged using COPE v1.2.5, and each unique nucleotide sequence was defined as a clonotype. Clonotypes were aligned to IMGT TRBV, TRBD and TRBJ reference segments using MiTCR v1.1. Only V-J combinations with frequency above 0.0001, covering 99.2% of repertoires, were analysed. A TCS score was defined as the ratio between F50 (clonal expansion) and ExV (chaos), using BLOSUM62-based TCRdist between CDR3 peptides within each V-J. Welch's t-statistics and random forest reduced roughly 530 V-J features to fewer than 15, which were used in a naive Bayes classifier (R e1071). Starting from the raw public reads, TCRdb applied fastp trimming at Q25, assembled clones with MiXCR and retained in-frame beta chains. Rows with one shared CDR3 protein collapse into an entry with the most common genes and DNA. TCRdb's processing, not the authors' own work, is the source of the V and J calls. This sample gives more than 500,000 distinct CDR3 sequences in total; 15% to 20% of them show up just once. In total, the top ten clones hold 3.5% to 4% of the sample.

Graves' hyperthyroidism was defined as stable when no progression to ophthalmopathy occurred over 18 months of follow-up. Hyperthyroidism patients were newly diagnosed, with disease duration under 2 months, and aged 18 to 65 years. Patients with uncontrolled infections, other autoimmune diseases, pregnancy or lactation were excluded. Diagnoses were established on the basis of clinical symptoms, serum thyroxine and TRAb, thyroid ultrasound, and orbital computed tomography. Ficoll-Paque density gradient centrifugation was used to isolate PBMCs from 8 to 10 ml of fresh peripheral blood. Total RNA was extracted with Trizol reagent, and quality was checked on an Agilent 2100 Bioanalyzer. Ten or more counts support this clonotype. Its cognate antigen has yet to be identified. Per-base qualities were not stored, and no clone one base away is much larger.

The clonotype originates from a woman aged 25 to 45 with Graves' hyperthyroidism. The sequence joins TRBV7-2 to TRBJ2-5; no D gene can be assigned with confidence. Sequencing used blood. The CDR3 has the sequence CASSSDPPATETQYF. Read as DNA, the sequence is TGTGCCAGCAGCTCTGATCCCCCAGCAACAGAGACCCAGTACTTC. Where the CDR3 stops, the reference TRBV7-2 and TRBJ2-5 genes take over; the full variable domain is GAGVSQSPSNKVTEKGKDVELRCDPISGHTALYWYRQSLGQGLEFLIYFQGNSAPDKSGLPSDRFSAERTGGSVSTLTIQRTQQEDSAVYLCASSSDPPATETQYFGPGTRLLVL.